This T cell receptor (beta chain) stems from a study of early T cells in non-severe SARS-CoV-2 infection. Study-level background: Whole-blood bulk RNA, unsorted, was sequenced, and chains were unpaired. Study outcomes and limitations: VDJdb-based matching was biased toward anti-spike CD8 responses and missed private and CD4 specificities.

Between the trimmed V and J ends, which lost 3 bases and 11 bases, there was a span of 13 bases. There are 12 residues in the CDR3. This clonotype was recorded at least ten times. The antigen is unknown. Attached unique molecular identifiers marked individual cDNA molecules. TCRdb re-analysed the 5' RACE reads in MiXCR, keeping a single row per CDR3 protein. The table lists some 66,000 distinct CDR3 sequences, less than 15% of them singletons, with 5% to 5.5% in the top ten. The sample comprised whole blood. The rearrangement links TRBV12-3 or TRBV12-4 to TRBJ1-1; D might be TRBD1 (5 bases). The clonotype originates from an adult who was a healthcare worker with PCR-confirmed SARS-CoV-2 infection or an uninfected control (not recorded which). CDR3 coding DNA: TGTGCCAGCAGTTTCCGGGTCGGGGGGGCTTTCTTT. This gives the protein CASSFRVGGAFF.